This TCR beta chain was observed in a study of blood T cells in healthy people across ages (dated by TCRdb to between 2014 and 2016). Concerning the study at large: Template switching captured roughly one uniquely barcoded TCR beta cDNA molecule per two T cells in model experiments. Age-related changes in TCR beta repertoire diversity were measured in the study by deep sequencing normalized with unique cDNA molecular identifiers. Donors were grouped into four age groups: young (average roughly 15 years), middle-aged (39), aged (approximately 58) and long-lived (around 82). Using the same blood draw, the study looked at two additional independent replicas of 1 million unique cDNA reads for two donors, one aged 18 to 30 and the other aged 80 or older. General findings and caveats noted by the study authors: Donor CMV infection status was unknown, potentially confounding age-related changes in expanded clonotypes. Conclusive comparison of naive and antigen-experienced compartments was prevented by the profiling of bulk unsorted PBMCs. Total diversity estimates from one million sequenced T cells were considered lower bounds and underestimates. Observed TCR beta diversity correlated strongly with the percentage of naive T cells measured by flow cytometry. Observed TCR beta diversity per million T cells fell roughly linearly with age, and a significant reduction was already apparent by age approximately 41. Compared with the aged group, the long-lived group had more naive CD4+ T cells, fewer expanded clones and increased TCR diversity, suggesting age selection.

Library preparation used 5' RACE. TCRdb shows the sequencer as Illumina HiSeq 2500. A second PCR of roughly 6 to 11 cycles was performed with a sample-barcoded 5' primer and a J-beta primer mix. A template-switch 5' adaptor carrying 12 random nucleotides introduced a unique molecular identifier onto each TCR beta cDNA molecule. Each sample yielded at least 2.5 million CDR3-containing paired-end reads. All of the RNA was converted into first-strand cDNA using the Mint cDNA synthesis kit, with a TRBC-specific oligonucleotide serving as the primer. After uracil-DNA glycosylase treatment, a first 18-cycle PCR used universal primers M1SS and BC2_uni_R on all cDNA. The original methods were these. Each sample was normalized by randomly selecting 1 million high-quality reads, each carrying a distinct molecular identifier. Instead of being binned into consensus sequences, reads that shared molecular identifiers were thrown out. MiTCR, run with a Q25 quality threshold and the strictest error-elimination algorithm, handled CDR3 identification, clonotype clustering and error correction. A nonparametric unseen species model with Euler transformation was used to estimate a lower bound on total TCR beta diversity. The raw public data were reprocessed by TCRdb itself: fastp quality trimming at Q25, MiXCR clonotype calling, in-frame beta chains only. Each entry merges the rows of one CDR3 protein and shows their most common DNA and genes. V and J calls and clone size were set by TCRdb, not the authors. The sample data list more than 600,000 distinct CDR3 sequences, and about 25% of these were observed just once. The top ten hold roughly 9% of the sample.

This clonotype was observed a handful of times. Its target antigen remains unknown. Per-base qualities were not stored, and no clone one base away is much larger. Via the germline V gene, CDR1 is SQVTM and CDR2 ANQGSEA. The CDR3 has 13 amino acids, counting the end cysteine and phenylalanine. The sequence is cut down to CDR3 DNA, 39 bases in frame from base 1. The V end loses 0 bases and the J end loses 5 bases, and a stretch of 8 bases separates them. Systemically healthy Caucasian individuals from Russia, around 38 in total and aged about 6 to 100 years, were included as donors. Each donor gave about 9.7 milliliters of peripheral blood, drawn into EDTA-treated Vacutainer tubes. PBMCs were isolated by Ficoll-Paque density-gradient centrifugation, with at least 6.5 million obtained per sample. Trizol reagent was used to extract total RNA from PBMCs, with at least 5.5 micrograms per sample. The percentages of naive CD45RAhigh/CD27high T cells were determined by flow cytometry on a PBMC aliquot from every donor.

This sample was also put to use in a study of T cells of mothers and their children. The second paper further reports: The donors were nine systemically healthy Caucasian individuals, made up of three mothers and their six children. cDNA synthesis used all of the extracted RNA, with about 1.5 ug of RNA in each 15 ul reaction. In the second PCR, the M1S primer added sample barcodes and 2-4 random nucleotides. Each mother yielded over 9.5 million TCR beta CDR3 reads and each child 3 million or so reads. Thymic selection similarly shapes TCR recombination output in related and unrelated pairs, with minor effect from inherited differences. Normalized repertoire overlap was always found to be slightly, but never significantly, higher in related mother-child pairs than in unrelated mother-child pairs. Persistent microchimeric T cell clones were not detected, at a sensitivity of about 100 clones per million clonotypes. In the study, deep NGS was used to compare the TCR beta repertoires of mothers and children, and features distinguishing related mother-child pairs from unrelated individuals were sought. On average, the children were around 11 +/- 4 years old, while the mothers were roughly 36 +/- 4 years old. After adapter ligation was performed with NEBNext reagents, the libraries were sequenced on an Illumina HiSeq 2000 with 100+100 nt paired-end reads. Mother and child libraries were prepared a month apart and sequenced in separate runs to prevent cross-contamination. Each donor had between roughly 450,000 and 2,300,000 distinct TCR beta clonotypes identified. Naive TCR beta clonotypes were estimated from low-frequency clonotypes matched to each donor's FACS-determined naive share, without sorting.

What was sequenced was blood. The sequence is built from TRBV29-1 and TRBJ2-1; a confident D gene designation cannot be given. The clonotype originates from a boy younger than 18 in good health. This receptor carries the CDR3 CSVEEGSHNEQFF. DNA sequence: TGCAGCGTTGAAGAGGGATCCCACAATGAGCAGTTCTTC.